These 15 T cell receptor beta chains were all obtained from the same sample, sequenced in a study of Ad26.COV2.S vaccination and SARS-CoV-2 variants. Generated by immunoSEQ multiplex PCR, the TCRdb table keeps only in-frame clones and is missing some. The sample lists about 390,000 clones; 80% to 95% were seen once. Treatment described: roughly 20 received Ad26.COV2.S at low or high dose, single or two shots; about 5 received placebo; per-sample allocation not given. Sampling was done on day 63 after the first vaccine or placebo injection. This specimen consisted of peripheral blood, obtained in a trial of Ad26.COV2.S vaccine versus placebo. The receptors stem from a person between 18 and 65 years old who received the Ad26.COV2.S COVID-19 vaccine or a placebo.

The chain is built from TRBV3-1 (or the pseudogene TRBV3-2) and TRBJ1-1; tentative D call: TRBD1 (5 bases). The CDR3 contains 15 residues. V dropped 0 bases and J dropped 4 bases, with 12 bases sitting between them. Germline CDR1 and CDR2: LGHDT and YNNKEL (reference sequence). DNA of the CDR3: TGTGCCAGCAGCCAAGAGGTGCAAGGGACCACTGAAGCTTTCTTT. It translates to CASSQEVQGTTEAFF.

This clone was counted only a few times. The rearrangement links TRBV21-1 to TRBJ1-2; the table assigns TRBD1, which was not confirmed against the DNA. TRBV21-1 is recorded as a pseudogene. This CDR3 contains 22 residues. As DNA, the CDR3 is TGTGCCAGCAGCAAAGTCTGGTATATACCCGGGACCAAGGGGGCCTTTAACTATGGCTACACCTTC. Translation: CASSKVWYIPGTKGAFNYGYTF.

The chain carries TRBV9 and TRBJ2-1; 14 positions match TRBD2. CDR3 length: 18 amino acids. CDR1 and CDR2 (germline): SGDLS, YYNGEE. The J segment lost 0 bases and the V segment lost 3 bases, leaving 5 bases of the junction unmatched. Here the CDR3 reads CASSAGLAGGLSYNEQFF. In DNA, the CDR3 is TGTGCCAGCAGCGCAGGACTAGCGGGGGGCCTCTCCTACAATGAGCAGTTCTTC.

This clone was detected only a few times. The chain has TRBV3-1 (or the pseudogene TRBV3-2) and TRBJ1-2; D ambiguous. This CDR3 contains 14 residues. CDR1 is LGHDT and CDR2 is YNNKEL in the germline V gene (reference sequence). V lost 3 bases, J lost 4 bases, and 12 bases lay in between. As DNA, the CDR3 is TGTGCCAGCAGCCATGGAGCGATTAGCTATGGCTACACCTTC. Protein: CASSHGAISYGYTF.

The chain is built from TRBV7-2 and TRBJ2-7; D remains ambiguous. Deletions cut 1 base from V and 2 bases from J, with 15 bases between. The CDR3 contains 16 residues. Germline V gene lookup returns CDR1 SGHTA and CDR2 FQGNSA. CDR3 sequence: CASSLEVLGRTYEQYF. The CDR3 coding sequence is TGTGCCAGCAGCTTAGAGGTTCTTGGACGGACCTACGAGCAGTACTTC.

This chain connects TRBV2 to TRBJ1-5; D is unresolved. V dropped 8 bases and J dropped 1 base, with 9 bases sitting between them. This CDR3 contains 13 residues. Germline V gene lookup returns CDR1 SNHLY and CDR2 FYNNEI. The chain's CDR3 is CASEDASNQPQHF. CDR3 DNA: TGTGCCAGCGAGGACGCAAGCAATCAGCCCCAGCATTTT.

This chain connects TRBV10-1 to TRBJ2-2; TRBD1 or TRBD2 may be the D gene (5 bases each). Germline CDR1 reads WNHNN; CDR2 reads SYGVQD (reference sequence). The CDR3 has 14 amino acids. V was clipped by 2 bases and J by 5 bases, with 9 bases between them. The CDR3 sequence: CASSEAGGTGELFF. DNA of the CDR3: TGCGCCAGCAGTGAGGCTGGGGGTACCGGGGAGCTGTTTTTT.

The V call is TRBV27, the J call TRBJ2-7, with 10 nucleotides matching TRBD1. In germline, CDR1 is MNHEY, CDR2 SMNVEV (reference sequence). Trimming removed 4 bases from V and 6 bases from J; junction bases left unmatched: 9. CDR3 size: 15 residues. The CDR3 nucleotides are TGTGCCAGCAGTTCCTTGGACAGGGGGTTGAGCGAGCAGTACTTC. This codes for CASSSLDRGLSEQYF.

The V call is TRBV10-3, the J call TRBJ2-7; 7 bases fit TRBD1. Germline V gene lookup returns CDR1 ENHRY and CDR2 SYGVKD. V was pared by 5 bases and J by 7 bases, with 5 bases of the junction left unmatched. The CDR3 sequence is 12 residues long. CDR3 DNA sequence: TGTGCCATCAGTAAGGGGGCTGAAGAGCAGTACTTC. This sequence encodes CAISKGAEEQYF.

Comments on this clone: The sample carries other DNA sequences with the same CDR3. This chain links TRBV19 with TRBJ2-5, with TRBD2 matching 14 bases. This CDR3 is 15 amino acids long. Losses at the gene ends were 4 bases for V and 2 bases for J; bases not matched to a gene: 0. From germline, CDR1 is LNHDA and CDR2 SQIVND (reference sequence). CDR3 bases: TGTGCCAGTAGTAGACTAGCGGGGGGGCAAGAGACCCAGTACTTC. It translates to CASSRLAGGQETQYF.

The rearrangement uses TRBV24-1 and TRBJ2-1, with TRBD2 as a possible D gene (6 bases). The CDR3 sequence is 16 residues long. The germline V gene encodes CDR1 KGHDR and CDR2 SFDVKD. V was cut by 4 bases and J by 1 base, with 13 bases left in between. The CDR3 spells CATSDSKGLSYNEQFF. CDR3 nucleotide sequence: TGTGCCACCAGTGACTCCAAAGGACTATCCTACAATGAGCAGTTCTTC.

The chain carries TRBV5-1 and TRBJ1-2, with D unresolved. V lost 0 bases, J lost 4 bases, and 10 bases lay in between. There are 14 residues in the CDR3. Germline CDR1 and CDR2: SGHRS and YFSETQ. CDR3 in amino acids: CASSLEQQSYGYTF. DNA of the CDR3: TGCGCCAGCAGCTTGGAACAGCAATCCTATGGCTACACCTTC. The full variable domain, in which reference TRBV5-1 and TRBJ1-2 provide the parts outside the CDR3, is KAGVTQTPRYLIKTRGQQVTLSCSPISGHRSVSWYQQTPGQGLQFLFEYFSETQRNKGNFPGRFSGRQFSNSRSEMNVSTLELGDSALYLCASSLEQQSYGYTFGSGTRLTVV.

Here the CDR3 reads CASSFGRYPIDSYNEQFF. In nucleotides, the CDR3 is TGTGCCAGCAGCTTCGGTAGATACCCGATAGATTCCTACAATGAGCAGTTCTTC. The chain is built from TRBV7-8 and TRBJ2-1; the D is unclear. The CDR3 has 18 residues. V lost 3 bases and J lost 1, with 19 bases in between. Germline V gene data show CDR1 as SGHVS and CDR2 as FQNEAQ.

CDR3 sequence reads: CASSLVLGTGNTIYF. In DNA, the CDR3 is TGTGCCAGCAGCTTAGTGCTTGGAACTGGAAACACCATATATTTT. This chain connects TRBV7-9 to TRBJ1-3; D is unresolved. This CDR3 has 15 residues. V was shortened by 1 base and J by 2 bases, with 9 bases between the two germline ends. Germline CDR1 is SEHNR and CDR2 is FQNEAQ (reference sequence).

This clone was seen a few times. V usage is TRBV9 and J usage is TRBJ2-7; 9 bases agree with TRBD1. Unmatched junction bases numbered 5, after V lost 0 bases and J lost 4 bases. The CDR3 loop spans 15 amino acids. Germline V CDR1 and CDR2: SGDLS, YYNGEE. CDR3 DNA: TGTGCCAGCAGCGTAGACACAGGGGGCGGTTACGAGCAGTACTTC. Its protein product is CASSVDTGGGYEQYF.